The 2 T cell receptor beta chains below were found in one sample sequenced in a study of blood T cell repertoires in COVID-19. This table comes from immunoSEQ multiplex PCR, and its TCRdb copy is limited to in-frame clones, with some not included. The data contain approximately 53,000 clones, more than 80% of them singletons. Sequenced sample: peripheral blood. The receptor source for this set is a human donor in a cohort sampled during active COVID-19.

The chain has TRBV10-3 and TRBJ2-3; TRBD2 agrees at 8 bases. J gave up 1 base and V 4 bases, and 7 bases lay outside the gene matches. This CDR3 comprises 16 residues. CDR1 and CDR2 from the germline V gene are ENHRY and SYGVKD. For the CDR3, the DNA is TGTGCCATCAGTGTAGCCGGGGGGGTGGGCACAGATACGCAGTATTTT. Translated: CAISVAGGVGTDTQYF.

The chain carries TRBV11-2 and TRBJ1-2; TRBD1 is a possible D gene (6 bases). The V end was cut by 4 bases, the J end by 7 bases, with 19 bases between. The germline V gene encodes CDR1 SGHAT and CDR2 FQNNGV. CDR3 length: 15 residues. CDR3 bases: TGTGCCAGCAGCTCCAGGCGGGGGGCCCTTTCTGGCTACACCTTC. Amino acid sequence: CASSSRRGALSGYTF.